This T cell receptor (beta chain) originates from a study of shared clonotypes between healthy human individuals (TCRdb year 2020). A note on the overall study: The cohort comprised two women and a few men aged 18 to 49 years. The study deeply sequenced blood TCR repertoires of several healthy adults to estimate repertoire size and the extent of clonotype sharing between individuals. Each donor's leukapheresis produced roughly between roughly 0.9 and 9 billion PBMCs. For each donor, three plates each were used for CD4 naive and CD4 memory, two plates were used for CD8 naive, and one plate was used for CD8 memory. Libraries were prepared and TCR repertoires were sequenced by different laboratories using diverse techniques, in order to increase sequencing depth and limit assay-specific biases. The investigation overall reported the following: Compared with non-shared clonotypes, the clonotypes found in all four sorted-subset donors had higher generation probabilities. Rarefaction of sorted-subset datasets indicated incomplete sequencing despite the large sequencing depth. Sharing across several donors was observed for approximately 4.6% of naive CD4, over 3% of naive CD8, roughly 2.4% of memory CD4, and around 0.42% of memory CD8 clonotypes. Estimated clonotype richness was generally larger for naive than for memory subsets. The small number of donors limited the genetic and exposure-history diversity represented. Sampling was limited to blood, and TCR repertoires in tissue likely differ from TCR repertoires in blood. Pairwise subsampling led to the expectation that sequencing depth would affect the degree of clonotype sharing among donors.

About this clone itself: Its antigen is unknown. Base qualities are not at hand, and no much larger clone is one base apart.

Healthy HIV-negative adults with no recently reported acute infections or vaccinations were included as donors. Every donor was a Caucasian adult living in Nashville, Tennessee, USA. Magnetic negative selection was used to enrich CD4+ T cells, after which naive cells were positively selected on CD45RA and the negative fraction became the memory subset. After blood collection by leukapheresis, PBMCs were isolated using Ficoll-Histopaque density gradient centrifugation and then cryopreserved in the vapor phase of liquid nitrogen. Analytical flow cytometry was used to check the purity and quantity of every magnetically sorted T cell population. From each sorted fraction, genomic DNA was isolated and quantified by UV absorbance on a Nanodrop 2000c. Using the deep immunoSEQ assay, multiplex PCR amplified TCR CDR3 regions from genomic DNA. For each cell subset, the extracted genomic DNA was distributed evenly across all wells of several immunoSEQ 96-well plates, and each plate served as one replicate. Each replicate PCR for sorted subsets received approximately 200 ng genomic DNA, equal to roughly 33,000 T cell genomes. The purified libraries were quantified using a Qubit 3.0 fluorometer, sized with a Bioanalyzer 2100, and then quantified again using the KAPA Library Quantification kit. Each immunoSEQ 96-well plate was sequenced on its own single-read 150-cycle Illumina NextSeq 550 flow cell. The authors processed their data as follows. Because only junctional sequences without quality scores were contained in the immunoSEQ output, filtering matching that applied to full-length reads could not be performed. To assign V/J genes and CDR3, sequences were annotated using PyIR, a Python wrapper for IgBLAST v1.9, with IMGT germline references. Reads were removed for weak V/J assignments (E-value above 1e-6), missing CDR3, stop codons, out-of-frame junctions, or ambiguous translated residues. A V3J clonotype was defined by an identical inferred V gene, J gene, and CDR3 amino acid sequence. Percentage overlap between repertoires was computed as shared unique clonotypes divided by the size of the smaller repertoire. Repertoire richness was assessed with RTK rarefaction, the Chao1 estimator, and Recon v2.1 estimates of unobserved clonotypes. OLGA was used to compute generation probabilities for all TCRbeta clonotypes that the gDNA method yielded from a handful of donors. TCRdb retrieved this table from immuneACCESS and kept in-frame rearrangements only. Not all clones are present; in checked studies, unresolved V genes account for under half, and no reason is known for the remainder. Clonal size and the V and J genes are those of that table, whereas D and trimming came from the DNA. In this sample the table shows 500,000 to 550,000 clones, 95% to 96% of which occur a single time. The biggest ten clones account for about 0.068% of the sample.

From its cysteine to its phenylalanine, the CDR3 spans 14 amino acids. Of all the DNA, just the CDR3 is kept, 42 bases in frame from base 1. V and J lose 5 bases and 0 bases, and a span of 11 bases separates them. In the germline V gene (reference sequence), CDR1 corresponds to MNHEY and CDR2 to SMNVEV. Input material: naive CD4+ T cells sorted from blood. What this sample's cell subset or site label stands for: CD45RA+ positively selected. The receptor comes from a woman aged 30 to 39 in good health. This chain joins TRBV27 to TRBJ2-7; the D call is tentative, TRBD1 or TRBD2, as each matches 5 bases. In nucleotide form, the sequence is TGTGCCAGCAGTCTGGGACCGCACTCCTACGAGCAGTACTTC. It specifies CASSLGPHSYEQYF.